A single sample gave rise to the 25 T cell receptor beta chains below, sequenced in a study of sequential checkpoint blockade in melanoma. Here immunoSEQ multiplex PCR was the method, and the copy in TCRdb shows in-frame clones only, minus some. The repertoire has approximately 17,000 clones, about 92% of them found once; the top ten carry roughly a quarter. Treatment in this sample: randomized to nivolumab then ipilimumab (arm A) or the reverse (arm B). The sample was CD8+ T cells sorted from blood (inferred from file names), taken from a patient given nivolumab and ipilimumab in sequence. These receptors all stem from a human donor with melanoma.

V and J are TRBV7-9 and TRBJ1-1; D is undetermined. The V gene's germline CDR1 is SEHNR and CDR2 FQNEAQ (reference sequence). The CDR3 contains 13 residues. V lost 5 bases and J 5 bases, leaving 12 bases between the germline ends. CDR3 coding DNA: TGTGCCAGCAGCACTCCGGGGAATACTGAAGCTTTCTTT. Translated, it gives CASSTPGNTEAFF.

This clone was found once. The chain uses TRBV6-1 and TRBJ2-7; maybe TRBD1 (6 bases). V was trimmed by 5 bases and J by 4 bases, leaving 15 bases between them. The germline CDR1 and CDR2 sequences are MNHNS and SASEGT. This CDR3 region has 14 residues. The CDR3 spells CASSNLPDRYEQYF. Written as DNA, the CDR3 is TGTGCCAGCAGTAACTTACCAGACAGGTACGAGCAGTACTTC.

The J gene is TRBJ1-1, the V gene TRBV14, with unresolved D. Trimming shortened V by 10 bases and J by 4 bases, and 10 bases separated the two germline ends. The CDR3 is 11 residues long. In germline, CDR1 is SGHDN, CDR2 FVKESK. The CDR3 sequence is CAISRGTEAFF. CDR3 coding DNA: TGTGCCATCTCCCGAGGCACTGAAGCTTTCTTT.

This clone was seen once. The chain links TRBV6-5 to TRBJ2-4; TRBD1 agrees at 7 bases. V lost 2 bases, J lost 4 bases, and 2 bases stayed unmatched. CDR1 is MNHEY, CDR2 SVGAGI, per germline. The CDR3 has 14 residues. As DNA, the CDR3 is TGTGCCAGCAGTTACGGGACAGAGAAAAACATTCAGTACTTC. Translating it yields CASSYGTEKNIQYF.

DNA for the CDR3: TGCGCCAGCACCCTGGGCAGCTTTAATGAAAAACTGTTTTTT. Amino acids: CASTLGSFNEKLFF. This sequence joins TRBV5-1 and TRBJ1-4; D is uncertain. Trimming cost V 6 bases and J 4 bases, with 13 bases left between them. Germline CDR1 is SGHRS and CDR2 is YFSETQ. The CDR3 loop spans 14 amino acids.

V gene TRBV4-2 combines with J gene TRBJ2-7; 7 positions agree with TRBD1. CDR1 and CDR2 (germline): LGHNA, YNFKEQ. The CDR3 consists of 15 residues. Trimming removed 5 bases from V and 0 bases from J; junction bases left unmatched: 7. CDR3 sequence: CASSRGQLTSYEQYF. The CDR3 region has the DNA TGTGCCAGCAGCAGGGGACAGCTAACCTCCTACGAGCAGTACTTC.

V gene TRBV27 combines with J gene TRBJ2-7, with D possibly being TRBD2 (7 bases). The CDR3 totals 16 residues. CDR1 and CDR2 from the germline V gene are MNHEY and SMNVEV (reference sequence). V was cut by 2 bases and J by 3 bases, with 17 bases left in between. The CDR3 loop reads CASSLLLRGRVYEQYF. The CDR3 DNA follows: TGTGCCAGCAGTTTACTTTTAAGGGGGAGGGTCTACGAGCAGTACTTC.

Concerning this clone: The sample contains more than one DNA sequence encoding this CDR3. The CDR3 reads CASSTGQGFYEQYF. The CDR3 nucleotides read TGTGCCAGCAGCACGGGACAGGGTTTCTACGAGCAGTACTTC. The chain links TRBV7-9 to TRBJ2-7; 9 bases line up with TRBD1. The V and J ends lost 5 bases and 3 bases, in that order; junction bases with no gene match: 5. The CDR3 loop spans 14 amino acids. In germline, CDR1 is SEHNR, CDR2 FQNEAQ (reference sequence).

V gene TRBV19 combines with J gene TRBJ2-3, with TRBD1 matching 9 bases. CDR1 is LNHDA and CDR2 is SQIVND in the germline V gene (reference sequence). The CDR3 extends over 17 amino acids. With 2 bases clipped from V and 6 bases from J, the junction kept 12 bases outside the gene matches. CDR3 nucleotides: TGTGCCAGTAGTATACCCGCCGACAGGGGGGTAACCGATACGCAGTATTTT. It codes for CASSIPADRGVTDTQYF.

J is TRBJ1-5 and V is TRBV28, with 10 nucleotides matching TRBD1. The germline V gene encodes CDR1 MDHEN and CDR2 SYDVKM. CDR3 length equals 14 residues. With V trimmed by 4 bases and J by 9 bases, 6 bases remained unmatched. The CDR3 region has the DNA TGTGCCAGCAGTTCTGACAGGGGGCTGCGGCCCCAGCATTTT. This sequence encodes CASSSDRGLRPQHF.

This chain links TRBV29-1 with TRBJ1-2; tentative D call: TRBD1 (5 bases). This CDR3 has 18 amino acids. Germline V gene sequence: CDR1 SQVTM, CDR2 ANQGSEA. Trimming removed 6 bases at V and 4 bases at J, with 30 bases between. The CDR3 DNA sequence: TGCAGCGTGGAGGCATGGGAGGACACCCTAGAGTTGTCCTATGGCTACACCTTC. Protein product: CSVEAWEDTLELSYGYTF.

This rearrangement joins TRBV6-5 to TRBJ2-1; 12 bases align to TRBD2. Germline V lookup: CDR1 MNHEY, CDR2 SVGAGI. The CDR3 runs to 15 residues. Unmatched junction bases numbered 6, after V lost 6 bases and J lost 6 bases. The CDR3 sequence: CASRTGLAGFNEQFF. Here the CDR3 DNA reads TGTGCCAGCAGAACCGGACTAGCGGGATTCAATGAGCAGTTCTTC.

This rearrangement joins TRBV2 to TRBJ1-1; weak D call: TRBD1 (6 bases). CDR3 length: 15 residues. V was trimmed by 8 bases and J by 0 bases, leaving 16 bases between them. Germline loops: CDR1 SNHLY, CDR2 FYNNEI. This CDR3 reads CASADRLKLNTEAFF. The CDR3, as DNA: TGTGCCAGCGCAGACAGGCTAAAACTGAACACTGAAGCTTTCTTT.

The chain recombines TRBV7-9 with TRBJ1-1; D possibly corresponds to TRBD1 (5 bases). This CDR3 is 14 amino acids long. In germline, CDR1 is SEHNR, CDR2 FQNEAQ (reference sequence). The V end lost 1 base, the J end lost 5 bases, and 11 bases lay between the germline ends. DNA of the CDR3: TGTGCCAGCAGCTTAGAGGGGCGCATGACTGAAGCTTTCTTT. Protein: CASSLEGRMTEAFF. The complete variable domain, with remaining parts taken from reference TRBV7-9 and TRBJ1-1, reads DTGVSQNPRHKITKRGQNVTFRCDPISEHNRLYWYRQTLGQGPEFLTYFQNEAQLEKSRLLSDRFSAERPKGSFSTLEIQRTEQGDSAMYLCASSLEGRMTEAFFGQGTRLTVV.

The rearrangement links TRBV27 to TRBJ1-5; 7 bases match TRBD1. The junction had 8 bases not matched to a gene; V was cut back by 2 bases and J by 7 bases. This CDR3 region has 15 residues. The germline V gene has CDR1 MNHEY and CDR2 SMNVEV (reference sequence). In nucleotides, the CDR3 is TGTGCCAGCAGTTTACTCGCCAGGGGGGTACAGCCCCAGCATTTT. Protein sequence: CASSLLARGVQPQHF.

The sample holds one count of this clone. V usage is TRBV27 and J usage is TRBJ2-7; D unresolved. V was clipped by 8 bases and J by 2 bases, with 16 bases between them. The germline V gene encodes CDR1 MNHEY and CDR2 SMNVEV (reference sequence). CDR3 length: 14 amino acids. CDR3: CASAELERPYEQYV. CDR3 nucleotides: TGTGCCAGCGCGGAGCTGGAGCGACCCTACGAGCAGTACGTC.

This clone occurred a few times. The rearrangement links TRBV29-1 to TRBJ2-7, with 15 positions matching TRBD2. The V gene's germline CDR1 is SQVTM and CDR2 ANQGSEA. This CDR3 contains 13 residues. DNA of the CDR3: TGCAGCGTTGAAGATCGGACTAGCGGGGGGGTACTGGTA. Encoded protein: CSVEDRTSGGVLV.

This chain joins TRBV13 and TRBJ2-7, with 9 bases matching TRBD1. Looked up from germline, CDR1 is PRHDT and CDR2 is FYEKMQ (reference sequence). The length of the CDR3 is 14 residues. Trimming removed 5 bases from V and 2 bases from J; junction bases left unmatched: 4. The CDR3 DNA reads as TGTGCCAGCAGCCCCCGGGACAGGGCCTACGAGCAGTACTTC. Amino acids: CASSPRDRAYEQYF. Supplemented by reference TRBV13 and TRBJ2-7, the full variable domain reads AAGVIQSPRHLIKEKRETATLKCYPIPRHDTVYWYQQGPGQDPQFLISFYEKMQSDKGSIPDRFSAQQFSDYHSELNMSSLELGDSALYFCASSPRDRAYEQYFGPGTRLTVT.

The chain uses TRBV4-3 and TRBJ1-1; unclear D gene. This CDR3 contains 15 residues. Germline loops: CDR1 LGHNA, CDR2 YSLEER. The ends were cut back, 0 bases at V and 3 bases at J, with 11 bases in the middle. The CDR3 coding sequence is TGCGCCAGCAGCCAAGATCCGGGGTTGGACACTGAAGCTTTCTTT. Protein product: CASSQDPGLDTEAFF.

This chain uses TRBV6-4 with TRBJ1-5; D is ambiguous. Germline CDR1 reads MRHNA; CDR2 reads SNTAGT. CDR3 size: 19 residues. V was pared by 3 bases and J by 0 bases, with 21 bases between. The CDR3, as DNA: TGTGCCAGCAGTGAACGAACCCTGACTATTATCTATAGCAATCAGCCCCAGCATTTT. Encoded protein: CASSERTLTIIYSNQPQHF.

This rearrangement joins TRBV19 to TRBJ1-6; TRBD1 is a possible D gene (6 bases). Trimming left V 4 bases short and J 6 bases short, with 19 bases between. Germline V lookup: CDR1 LNHDA, CDR2 SQIVND (reference sequence). The CDR3 spans 17 residues. The CDR3 region is CASSTPREGGLNSPLHF. In DNA, the CDR3 is TGTGCCAGTAGTACCCCCCGGGAGGGGGGACTTAATTCACCCCTCCACTTT.

CDR3 sequence reads: CASSLGQGINQPQHF. The CDR3 DNA is TGTGCCAGCAGTTTGGGACAGGGAATCAATCAGCCCCAGCATTTT. This chain connects TRBV27 to TRBJ1-5; 9 bases fit TRBD1. The CDR3 has 15 residues. V lost 3 bases to trimming and J lost 3 bases; unmatched junction nucleotides: 3. Germline loops: CDR1 MNHEY, CDR2 SMNVEV (reference sequence).

The chain employs TRBV30 and TRBJ1-1; D is perhaps TRBD1 (5 bases). The CDR3 has 14 amino acids. Deletions cut 0 bases from V and 6 bases from J, with 14 bases between. The germline gives CDR1 GTSNPN, CDR2 SVGIG (reference sequence). The CDR3 nucleotides read TGTGCCTGGAGTGTACGACAGCTATCACCTGAAGCTTTCTTT. Amino acids: CAWSVRQLSPEAFF.

The chain links TRBV27 to TRBJ1-5; a weak D match, TRBD1 (5 bases). CDR1 and CDR2 (germline): MNHEY, SMNVEV (reference sequence). V was cut by 6 bases and J by 7 bases, with 19 bases left in between. This CDR3 has 15 residues. In DNA, the CDR3 is TGTGCCAGCAGGGCGGGGGGGTTGGGGGTACAGCCCCAGCATTTT. Translation gives CASRAGGLGVQPQHF.

This clone was seen once. The rearrangement uses TRBV7-3 and TRBJ1-3, with 8 nucleotides matching TRBD1. Germline assignment: CDR1 SGHTA and CDR2 FQGTGA. V dropped 5 bases and J dropped 8; count of bases not matched to a gene: 11. There are 15 residues in the CDR3. The CDR3 loop reads CASSPTGQGGDTIYF. CDR3 DNA sequence: TGTGCCAGCAGCCCCACCGGACAGGGAGGAGACACCATATATTTT.